Following are 21 T cell receptor beta chains from one sample sequenced in a study of cytomegalovirus exposure and HLA in healthy donors. The PCR used 60 Vbeta and 13 Jbeta primers. Sequencing used immunoSEQ multiplex PCR; TCRdb keeps in-frame clones, though not all of them. The data contain 120,000 or so clones, approximately 17% of them seen just once; the ten biggest clones take up about 3%. The sequenced material came from PBMCs. The receptors originated from a female donor in good health and CMV-seropositive.

This clone was counted only a few times. This chain joins TRBV4-3 and TRBJ1-5; weak D call: TRBD1 (6 bases). Germline assignment: CDR1 LGHNA and CDR2 YSLEER. The V end lost 0 bases, the J end lost 3 bases, and 12 bases lay between the germline ends. The CDR3 extends over 16 amino acids. In DNA, the CDR3 is TGCGCCAGCAGCCAAGATAGCACAGGGTCCAATCAGCCCCAGCATTTT. Translation: CASSQDSTGSNQPQHF.

On this clone itself: Additional DNA sequences in this sample encode the identical CDR3. The rearrangement links TRBV6-5 to TRBJ1-3; D is undetermined. Germline assignment: CDR1 MNHEY and CDR2 SVGAGI. V was clipped by 7 bases and J by 0 bases, with 4 bases between them. This CDR3 is built from 12 residues. The CDR3 DNA sequence: TGTGCCAGCACCTCCTCTGGAAACACCATATATTTT. It specifies CASTSSGNTIYF.

This clone turned up a few times. The chain carries TRBV27 and TRBJ2-3, with D perhaps matching TRBD1 (5 bases). Trimming removed 0 bases at V and 2 bases at J, with 6 bases between. CDR3 size: 14 residues. Germline V lookup: CDR1 MNHEY, CDR2 SMNVEV (reference sequence). The CDR3 loop is CASSLSDNTDTQYF. DNA of the CDR3: TGTGCCAGCAGTTTATCGGACAACACAGATACGCAGTATTTT.

This clone has a handful of counts. The chain recombines TRBV6-1 with TRBJ2-7, with D possibly matching TRBD1 (5 bases). Per the germline V gene, CDR1 is MNHNS and CDR2 is SASEGT. This CDR3 spans 14 amino acids. The V and J ends lost 2 bases and 3 bases respectively, with 11 bases between them. CDR3 residues: CASSEWQGNYEQYF. CDR3 DNA: TGTGCCAGCAGTGAATGGCAGGGTAACTACGAGCAGTACTTC.

The genes are TRBV4-2 and TRBJ2-7, with D uncertain. Germline loops: CDR1 LGHNA, CDR2 YNFKEQ. Trimming cost V 4 bases and J 2 bases, with 6 bases left between them. The CDR3 extends over 12 amino acids. CDR3 residues: CASSPRAYEQYF. CDR3 sequence (DNA): TGTGCCAGCAGCCCTCGGGCCTACGAGCAGTACTTC.

The V call is TRBV4-2, the J call TRBJ1-2; D perhaps matches TRBD1 (5 bases). Trimming stripped 0 bases from V and 3 bases from J, with 14 bases between. The germline gives CDR1 LGHNA, CDR2 YNFKEQ. The CDR3 is 16 amino acids. The CDR3 sequence is CASSQDRGLVHYGYTF. The CDR3 DNA follows: TGTGCCAGCAGCCAAGATCGGGGGTTGGTACACTATGGCTACACCTTC.

In nucleotides, the CDR3 is TGTGCCAGCAGCGTCGCGTCGACTAGTCCTTACAATGAGCAGTTCTTC. Amino acids: CASSVASTSPYNEQFF. The rearrangement links TRBV2 to TRBJ2-1; D is possibly TRBD2 (6 bases). The CDR3 has 16 residues. Germline CDR1 reads SNHLY; CDR2 reads FYNNEI. Between the trimmed V and J ends, which lost 6 bases and 4 bases, there was a span of 19 bases.

This clone has more than one count but fewer than ten. V gene TRBV4-3 combines with J gene TRBJ1-4; 8 positions match TRBD1. J was trimmed by 6 bases and V by 4 bases; bases with no gene match: 10. The CDR3 sequence is 16 residues long. CDR1 and CDR2 (germline): LGHNA, YSLEER. This chain's CDR3 is CASSPSSRGRDEKLFF. DNA for the CDR3: TGCGCCAGCAGCCCTAGTAGCAGGGGGCGGGATGAAAAACTGTTTTTT.

V usage is TRBV4-3 and J usage is TRBJ2-3, with 7 bases that match TRBD2. J gave up 0 bases and V 0 bases, and 12 bases lay outside the gene matches. CDR3 length: 19 residues. Germline V gives CDR1 LGHNA, CDR2 YSLEER. CDR3 DNA: TGCGCCAGCAGCCAAGATAAGGCTAGCGGTGACCCTAGCACAGATACGCAGTATTTT. Translating it yields CASSQDKASGDPSTDTQYF.

The chain links TRBV7-9 to TRBJ2-6, with 7 bases matching TRBD1. With 5 bases clipped from V and 2 bases from J, the junction kept 6 bases outside the gene matches. The CDR3 sequence is 16 residues long. CDR1 SEHNR and CDR2 FQNEAQ come from the germline V gene (reference sequence). This CDR3 is CASSGTVRAGANVLTF. DNA for the CDR3: TGTGCCAGCAGCGGGACAGTTCGCGCTGGGGCCAACGTCCTGACTTTC.

This chain connects TRBV14 to TRBJ2-3; TRBD2 aligns across 12 bases. Trimming cost V 0 bases and J 8 bases; bases outside gene matches: 9. The CDR3 is 17 residues long. From germline, CDR1 is SGHDN and CDR2 FVKESK. CDR3 residues: CASSQDLGLAGTGTQYF. In nucleotides, the CDR3 is TGTGCCAGCAGCCAAGATCTCGGACTAGCGGGAACGGGTACGCAGTATTTT.

V usage is TRBV5-6 and J usage is TRBJ2-1, with D uncertain. The CDR3 is made up of 16 amino acids. Germline V CDR1 and CDR2: SGHDT, YYEEEE. V lost 3 bases and J 0 bases, leaving 13 bases between the germline ends. The CDR3 bases are TGTGCCAGCAGCTGGGCGCTGCCGAGCTCCTACAATGAGCAGTTCTTC. Amino acids: CASSWALPSSYNEQFF.

The chain joins TRBV30 to TRBJ2-7; D is possibly TRBD2 (5 bases). From germline, CDR1 is GTSNPN and CDR2 SVGIG (reference sequence). The CDR3 runs 13 residues. The V and J ends lost 5 bases and 6 bases respectively, with 17 bases between them. As DNA, the CDR3 is TGTGCCTGGGGTCCGGGGTTTTTGAGCGAGCAGTACTTC. This gives the protein CAWGPGFLSEQYF.

This clone occurred a few times. One end of the junction does not line up with germline, which may come from a read error. The chain couples TRBV4-2 to TRBJ2-2; 8 bases align to TRBD2. Germline V gives CDR1 LGHNA, CDR2 YNFKEQ. This CDR3 has 17 amino acids. CDR3 in DNA: TGTGCCAGCAGCAAAGATATAGGACTAGCAAACACCGGGGAGCTGTTTTTT. Amino acids: CASSKDIGLANTGELFF.

There are a few counts of this clone. The chain combines TRBV7-3 with TRBJ2-5, with 7 bases that match TRBD2. Per germline, CDR1 SGHTA and CDR2 FQGTGA. V shed 4 bases, J shed 1 base, and the junction held 3 bases outside the gene matches. This CDR3 spans 14 amino acids. The CDR3 loop is CASSYTGGQETQYF. The DNA of the CDR3 is TGTGCCAGCAGCTACACGGGGGGCCAAGAGACCCAGTACTTC.

The chain employs TRBV5-1 and TRBJ2-5, with no clear D. V was clipped by 2 bases and J by 4 bases, with 3 bases between them. The CDR3 contains 11 residues. In germline, CDR1 is SGHRS, CDR2 YFSETQ. CDR3 residues: CASSFLETQYF. Here the CDR3 DNA reads TGCGCCAGCAGCTTCCTAGAGACCCAGTACTTC.

The V and J genes are TRBV19 and TRBJ1-1; D unresolved. The CDR3 spans 13 residues. Germline CDR1 and CDR2: LNHDA and SQIVND (reference sequence). V was trimmed by 5 bases and J by 1 base, leaving 8 bases between them. CDR3 loop: CASSPRQNTEAFF. DNA of the CDR3: TGTGCCAGTAGTCCCCGACAGAACACTGAAGCTTTCTTT. The whole variable domain, filled in from reference TRBV19 and TRBJ1-1, reads DGGITQSPKYLFRKEGQNVTLSCEQNLNHDAMYWYRQDPGQGLRLIYYSQIVNDFQKGDIAEGYSVSREKKESFPLTVTSAQKNPTAFYLCASSPRQNTEAFFGQGTRLTVV.

On this clone: The junction departs from the called germline gene at one end, perhaps through a read error. The V gene is TRBV7-9, the J gene TRBJ2-1; 11 nucleotides align to TRBD2. CDR3 size: 15 residues. Germline loops: CDR1 SEHNR, CDR2 FQNEAQ (reference sequence). The CDR3 spells CASSIAGGPYNEQFF. The DNA of the CDR3 is TGTGCCAGCAGCATAGCGGGAGGGCCCTACAATGAGCAGTTCTTC.

This clone has only a few counts. The chain carries TRBV5-4 and TRBJ2-1; TRBD1 aligns across 7 bases. V was pared by 4 bases and J by 1 base, with 5 bases of the junction left unmatched. The CDR3 covers 15 residues. Germline assignment: CDR1 SGHNT and CDR2 YYREEE (reference sequence). As DNA, the CDR3 is TGTGCCAGCAGCACATACAGGGGATCCTACAATGAGCAGTTCTTC. Encoded protein: CASSTYRGSYNEQFF.

This clone was seen a handful of times. V gene TRBV4-1 combines with J gene TRBJ1-1; D remains unclear. Trimming left V 4 bases short and J 4 bases short, with 13 bases between. This CDR3 is 14 amino acids long. Germline CDR1 and CDR2: MGHRA and YSYEKL. CDR3 sequence (DNA): TGCGCCAGCAGCCCGCGGGAGCTGGGCACTGAAGCTTTCTTT. This sequence encodes CASSPRELGTEAFF.

This clone was observed a few times. The V and J genes are TRBV21-1 and TRBJ1-2; TRBD1, the table's D call, was not compared with the DNA. TRBV21-1 is assigned pseudogene status. The CDR3 runs 13 residues. The CDR3 nucleotides are TGTGCCAGCAGCACCCAGGGTATTGATGGCTACACCTTC. Protein: CASSTQGIDGYTF.